This TCR beta chain originates from a study of shared clonotypes between healthy human individuals. Overall study: Each donor's CD4 naive and CD4 memory cells filled three plates apiece, CD8 naive two, and CD8 memory one. Overall study findings and caveats: Generation probability values for non-shared clonotypes were lower than those for clonotypes shared by all four donors.

Splitting of each subset's genomic DNA was done evenly across several immunoSEQ plates. How the authors handled the data: Filtering differed for immunoSEQ, which gave only junction sequences without quality scores. Using immunoSEQ multiplex PCR, the repertoire was profiled, and TCRdb retains in-frame clones only, with some absent. V, J and clone size are taken as reported in that table, and D and trimming were inferred from the DNA itself. The table lists roughly 2 million clones, more than 90% of them singletons. The CDR3 runs 13 residues. Trimming pared 8 bases from V and 2 bases from J, leaving 12 bases between. CDR1 and CDR2 (germline): LNHDA, SQIVND (reference sequence). This clone was recorded once. No antigen is known for it.

The sequencing input was naive CD4+ T cells sorted from blood. The sample's subset: CD45RA+ positively selected. The sequence came from a man younger than 35 in good health. The chain recombines TRBV19 with TRBJ1-1; a possible D gene is TRBD1 (6 bases). The CDR3, as DNA: TGTGCCAGTGGTGCAGGGGTTAACACTGAAGCTTTCTTT. This translates into CASGAGVNTEAFF.